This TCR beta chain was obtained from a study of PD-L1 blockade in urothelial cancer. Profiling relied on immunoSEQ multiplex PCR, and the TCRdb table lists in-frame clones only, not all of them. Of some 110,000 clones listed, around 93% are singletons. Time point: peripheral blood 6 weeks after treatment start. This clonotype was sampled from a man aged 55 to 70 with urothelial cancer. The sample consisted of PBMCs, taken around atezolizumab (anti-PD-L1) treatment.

CDR3 nucleotides: TGTGCCAGCAGCTTCTCACAGGGATACACTGAAGCTTTCTTT. Translating gives CASSFSQGYTEAFF. J is TRBJ1-1 and V is TRBV7-2, with D possibly TRBD1 on 6 matching bases. V shed 3 bases and J shed 3 bases, with 11 bases lying between them. CDR1 and CDR2 from the germline V gene are SGHTA and FQGNSA. The CDR3 has 14 amino acids.